The entry below describes one TCR beta chain. The data are from a study of OX40 agonist ivuxolimab in advanced cancers. Study at large: Patients were infused with ivuxolimab every 2 weeks at 0.01 to 10 mg/kg. Each dose-escalation patient presented with hepatocellular carcinoma, melanoma, renal cell or head and neck cancer. Prior anti-PD-1, anti-PD-L1 or anti-CTLA-4 therapy did not bar entry, and approximately 40% had some. A mean age of about 56 years, range about 20 to 79, was recorded, and roughly 80% were male.

The ends were cut back, 2 bases at V and 5 bases at J, with 19 bases in the middle. The CDR3 spans 16 residues. Germline assignment: CDR1 MGHRA and CDR2 YSYEKL. Clones were read by immunoSEQ multiplex PCR, and TCRdb kept only the in-frame ones, dropping some. The table has more than 40,000 clones, around 77% seen once. The source was CD4+ or CD8+ T cells sorted from blood, collected in a trial of the OX40 agonist ivuxolimab. The clonotype comes from an adult with an advanced solid tumor such as melanoma, head and neck, liver or kidney cancer. V gene TRBV4-1 combines with J gene TRBJ2-7; D might be TRBD2 (6 bases). The CDR3 here is CASSQLGLTASNEQYF. CDR3 nucleotides: TGCGCCAGCAGCCAATTAGGACTAACCGCTAGTAACGAGCAGTACTTC.